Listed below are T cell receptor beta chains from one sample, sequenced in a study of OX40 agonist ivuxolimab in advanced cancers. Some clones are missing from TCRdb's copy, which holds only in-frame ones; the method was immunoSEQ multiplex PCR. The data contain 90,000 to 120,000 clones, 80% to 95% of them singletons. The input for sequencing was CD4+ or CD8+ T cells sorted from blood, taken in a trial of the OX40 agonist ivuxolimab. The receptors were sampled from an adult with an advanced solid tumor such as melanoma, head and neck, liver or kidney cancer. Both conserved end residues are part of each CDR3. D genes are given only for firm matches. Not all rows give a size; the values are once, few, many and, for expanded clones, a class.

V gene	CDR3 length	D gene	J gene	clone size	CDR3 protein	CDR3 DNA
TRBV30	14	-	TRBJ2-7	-	CAWSEAGETYEQYF	TGTGCCTGGAGTGAAGCGGGCGAAACCTACGAGCAGTACTTC
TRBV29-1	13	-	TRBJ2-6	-	CSVRISGANVLTF	TGCAGCGTTAGGATCTCTGGGGCCAACGTCCTGACTTTC
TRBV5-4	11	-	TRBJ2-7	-	CASSLRGSQYF	TGTGCCAGCAGCCTCAGGGGTTCGCAGTACTTC
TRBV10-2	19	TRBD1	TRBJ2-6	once	CASMVPRDRGSSGANVLTF	TGCGCCAGCATGGTCCCCCGGGACAGGGGATCCTCTGGGGCCAACGTCCTGACTTTC
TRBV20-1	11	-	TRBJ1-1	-	CSAPRGVEAFF	TGCAGTGCCCCAAGGGGGGTAGAAGCTTTCTTT
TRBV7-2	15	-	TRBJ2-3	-	CASSARAGPPNTQYF	TGTGCCAGCAGTGCTCGGGCGGGACCCCCCAATACGCAGTATTTT
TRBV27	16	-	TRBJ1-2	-	CASSLSYHLGGYGYTF	TGTGCCAGCAGTTTATCTTACCACCTGGGAGGGTATGGCTACACCTTC
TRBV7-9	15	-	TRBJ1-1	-	CASSLVIHQNTEAFF	TGTGCCAGCAGCTTAGTAATTCACCAGAACACTGAAGCTTTCTTT
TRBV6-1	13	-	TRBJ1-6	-	CASSQETNSPLHF	TGTGCCAGCAGTCAAGAGACAAATTCACCCCTCCACTTT
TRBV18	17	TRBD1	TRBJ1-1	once	CASSRLEMGQGGTEAFF	TGTGCCAGCTCACGACTGGAAATGGGACAGGGAGGCACTGAAGCTTTCTTT
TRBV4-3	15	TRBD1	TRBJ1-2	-	CASSPGQGIRYGYTF	TGCGCCAGCAGCCCCGGACAGGGGATTCGGTATGGCTACACCTTC
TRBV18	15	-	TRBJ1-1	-	CASSPPMGEGTEAFF	TGTGCCAGCTCACCACCAATGGGTGAAGGCACTGAAGCTTTCTTT
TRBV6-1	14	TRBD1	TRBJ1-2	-	CASSAETGFDGYTF	TGTGCCAGCAGTGCCGAGACAGGGTTCGACGGCTACACCTTC
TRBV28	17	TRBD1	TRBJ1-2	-	CASSPMGQASTNYGYTF	TGTGCCAGCAGCCCCATGGGACAGGCAAGCACTAACTATGGCTACACCTTC
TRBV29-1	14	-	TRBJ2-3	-	CSVTGTHNTDTQYF	TGCAGCGTGACCGGGACTCACAACACAGATACGCAGTATTTT
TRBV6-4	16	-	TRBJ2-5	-	CASSDSNTGHQETQYF	TGTGCCAGCAGTGACTCTAACACAGGGCACCAAGAGACCCAGTACTTC
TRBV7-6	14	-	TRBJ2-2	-	CASRVGQDTGELFF	TGTGCCAGCAGGGTGGGACAAGACACCGGGGAGCTGTTTTTT
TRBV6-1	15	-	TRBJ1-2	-	CASSEAPIRGRGYTF	TGTGCCAGCAGTGAAGCCCCGATACGGGGTAGGGGCTACACCTTC